The T cell receptor (beta chain) described here comes from a study of OX40 agonist ivuxolimab in advanced cancers. About the study: Patients assigned to dose escalation were diagnosed with hepatocellular carcinoma, melanoma, renal cell or head and neck cancer. Three patients, one with hepatocellular carcinoma and two with cutaneous melanoma, responded partially. General observations from the study: Some patients without response likewise showed low normalized clonal expansion.

About this clone: Antigen specificity is unknown.

The assay was immunoSEQ multiplex PCR, and TCRdb's table has in-frame clones only and misses some. The sample gives approximately 80,000 clones, roughly 94% of which show up once; around 10% is in the top ten. The V gene lost 3 bases and the J gene lost 10 bases, with 13 bases spanning the gap. The CDR3 has 13 amino acids. The germline CDR1 and CDR2 sequences are LNHNV and YYDKDF (reference sequence). Researchers took blood at baseline, on cycle 4 day 1, and on cycle 7 day 1. The TCR was taken from an adult with an advanced solid tumor such as melanoma, head and neck, liver or kidney cancer. This specimen was CD4+ or CD8+ T cells sorted from blood, taken in a trial of the OX40 agonist ivuxolimab. The chain has TRBV15 and TRBJ2-1, with D unresolved. The CDR3 DNA is TGTGCCACCAGCAGCCCTCAGAACGGCGAGCAGTTCTTC. It specifies CATSSPQNGEQFF.